The clone carrying this TCR beta chain was seen repeatedly, ten times or more. Antigen: not known. Individual cDNA molecules received unique molecular identifiers during library preparation. A single record per CDR3 protein comes from TCRdb applying MiXCR to the 5' RACE reads. The sample carries about 60,000 distinct CDR3 sequences, over 5% recorded once. This sample is part of a study of early T cells in non-severe SARS-CoV-2 infection. In the study overall: Unpaired chains resulted from sequencing bulk RNA of unsorted whole blood.

The CDR3 extends over 15 amino acids. The germline V and J ends were trimmed by 7 bases and 0 bases, with 15 bases remaining between them. The germline V gene encodes CDR1 SNHLY and CDR2 FYNNEI. Broader study findings: Matches to VDJdb favored anti-spike CD8 responses and missed private and CD4 specificities.

The V call is TRBV2, the J call TRBJ1-2; a weak D match, TRBD1 (5 bases). Sequences were obtained from whole blood. The receptor comes from an adult who was a healthcare worker with PCR-confirmed SARS-CoV-2 infection or an uninfected control (not recorded which). CDR3 amino acids: CASKRMGTSNYGYTF. In nucleotides, the CDR3 is TGTGCCAGCAAACGGATGGGGACCTCTAACTATGGCTACACCTTC.